The T cell receptor (beta chain) described here comes from a study of blood T cell repertoires in COVID-19. Study context: The United States, Italy and Spain supplied acute and convalescent COVID-19 samples. Sources were T cells, B-cell-depleted T cells, or PBMCs; the material itself was cDNA or gDNA.

The V end lost 1 base, the J end lost 5 bases, and 11 bases lay between the germline ends. In germline, CDR1 is SGHDN, CDR2 FVKESK. This CDR3 has 15 amino acids. Generated by immunoSEQ multiplex PCR, the TCRdb table keeps only in-frame clones and is missing some. The sample lists roughly 77,000 clones; roughly 85% were seen once. Sequencing was done on a sample of peripheral blood. The clonotype originates from a human donor in a cohort sampled during active COVID-19. The V call is TRBV14, the J call TRBJ1-4; D is unclear. For the CDR3, the DNA is TGTGCCAGCAGCCAAGGACGGGTTACAAATGAAAAACTGTTTTTT. The encoded protein is CASSQGRVTNEKLFF. The variable domain in full, completed from reference TRBV14 and TRBJ1-4, reads EAGVTQFPSHSVIEKGQTVTLRCDPISGHDNLYWYRRVMGKEIKFLLHFVKESKQDESGMPNNRFLAERTGGTYSTLKVQPAELEDSGVYFCASSQGRVTNEKLFFGSGTQLSVL.